This TCR beta chain was identified during a study of Graves' ophthalmopathy and Graves' hyperthyroidism. Amplification from RNA transcripts yielded the TCR beta CDR3 regions. Second-round multiplex PCR came after a first-round RT-PCR that employed HTBI primers. TCRdb re-called the multiplex PCR reads with MiXCR, one entry per CDR3 protein. The sample holds under 800,000 distinct CDR3 sequences, 20% to 25% seen once. Comment on this clonotype: The junction departs from germline at one end; a sequencing error may be responsible.

This CDR3 comprises 12 residues. What was sequenced was peripheral blood. This sequence originates from a woman aged 18-35 years with stable Graves' hyperthyroidism. Some clones in this sample may be carry-over from other donors' samples. This chain joins TRBV12-3 or TRBV12-4 and TRBJ1-1; no definite D call. CDR3 sequence reads: CASAVQYTDAFF. Here the CDR3 DNA reads TGTGCCAGTGCGGTACAGTACACTGATGCTTTCTTT.